Detailed here is one T cell receptor beta chain. This sample is drawn from a study of blood T cell repertoires in COVID-19. The wider study: Samples came from the United States, Italy and Spain, spanning acute and convalescent COVID-19. Sources were T cells, B-cell-depleted T cells, or PBMCs; the material itself was cDNA or gDNA.

Original analysis: Amplified reference gene primers provided the basis for estimating nucleated cell counts. Clones were sequenced by immunoSEQ multiplex PCR, and TCRdb holds only the in-frame ones, with some missing. That table supplies the V and J calls and clone size; D and trimming were determined from the DNA. The table shows about 250,000 clones, with roughly 80% occurring only once. Germline CDR1 and CDR2: SGDLS and YYNGEE. Trimming cost V 3 bases and J 2 bases, with 14 bases left between them. This CDR3 is 15 amino acids long. The TCR sequence derives from a woman in her 70s with acute or convalescent COVID-19. The J gene is TRBJ1-1, the V gene TRBV9; TRBD1 is a possible D gene (6 bases). The specimen sequenced was peripheral blood. The CDR3: CASSASGVKNTEAFF. The CDR3 DNA reads TGTGCCAGCAGCGCGTCAGGGGTGAAAAACACTGAAGCTTTCTTT.